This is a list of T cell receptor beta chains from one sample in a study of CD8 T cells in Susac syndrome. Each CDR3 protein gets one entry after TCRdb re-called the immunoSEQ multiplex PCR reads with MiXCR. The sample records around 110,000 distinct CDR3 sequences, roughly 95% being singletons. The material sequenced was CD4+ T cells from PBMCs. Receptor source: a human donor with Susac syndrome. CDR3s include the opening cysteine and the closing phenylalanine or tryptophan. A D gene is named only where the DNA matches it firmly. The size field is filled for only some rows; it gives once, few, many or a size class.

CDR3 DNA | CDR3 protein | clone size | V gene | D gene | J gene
TGCGCCAGCAACCGTGGAGGGACAGGGGGCGGGGAGACCCAGTACTTC | CASNRGGTGGGETQYF | . | TRBV5-1 | TRBD1 | TRBJ2-5
TGTGCCAGCATCCTAGCGGGAGCGGCTAGGGATGAGCAGTTCTTC | CASILAGAARDEQFF | . | TRBV3-1 | TRBD2 | TRBJ2-1
TGCAGCGTTGAAGTGACTTACACCGGGGAGCTGTTTTTT | CSVEVTYTGELFF | . | TRBV29-1 | . | TRBJ2-2
TGCAGCGTTTTACAGGGTTCAGATACGCAGTATTTT | CSVLQGSDTQYF | once | TRBV29-1 | . | TRBJ2-3
TGCGCCAGCAGCTTAGGGCCGGCGAACACCGGGGAGCTGTTTTTT | CASSLGPANTGELFF | . | TRBV5-1 | . | TRBJ2-2
TGTGCCAGCAGCCAAGGGACAGGGTTGACAGATACGCAGTATTTT | CASSQGTGLTDTQYF | . | TRBV3-1 | TRBD1 | TRBJ2-3
TGTGCCAGTAGTAAGGGCGGCTCAACCTACGAGCAGTACTTC | CASSKGGSTYEQYF | . | TRBV19 | . | TRBJ2-7
TGCGCCAGCAGCCGTGAGGTAATGAACACTGAAGCTTTCTTT | CASSREVMNTEAFF | . | TRBV5-1 | . | TRBJ1-1
TGCAGTGCTAGAGATCGTATGAGACTAGCGGGTTGGGAGACCCAGTACTTC | CSARDRMRLAGWETQYF | . | TRBV20-1 | TRBD2 | TRBJ2-5
TGCGCCAGCTCCCTGGGGGCTAGCGGGAGCAATGAGCAGTTCTTC | CASSLGASGSNEQFF | . | TRBV5-1 | TRBD2 | TRBJ2-1
TGTGCCAGCAGCCATTCCCAAATGGGCTACACCTTC | CASSHSQMGYTF | . | TRBV3-1 | . | TRBJ1-2
TGTGCCAGCAGTCTTAACTACGAGCAGTACTTC | CASSLNYEQYF | few | TRBV12-3/TRBV12-4 | . | TRBJ2-7
TGTGCCAGCGCCGGGGACAGGGTTGGTAGGGGGCAGTACTTC | CASAGDRVGRGQYF | . | TRBV12-3/TRBV12-4 | TRBD1 | TRBJ2-7
TGCAGCGTTGGGTTGGAAAAACTGTTTTTT | CSVGLEKLFF | . | TRBV29-1 | . | TRBJ1-4
TGTGCCAGCAGTTTAGGGGGAAACGAGCAGTACTTC | CASSLGGNEQYF | . | TRBV28 | . | TRBJ2-7
TGCGCCAGCAGCCACCCGGGACAGGGTGTTGAAAAACTGTTTTTT | CASSHPGQGVEKLFF | . | TRBV4-1 | TRBD1 | TRBJ1-4